This passage covers 13 T cell receptor beta chains from one sample sequenced in a study of graft-versus-host responses after intestinal transplantation (TCRdb year 2021). Library creation used the immunoSEQ multiplex PCR assay. TCRdb carries this immuneACCESS record with in-frame sequences only. Its versions omit some clonotypes, under half of them owing to an unresolved V gene in the studies checked, with the rest unexplained. In this sample the table shows some 43,000 clones, 85% to 95% of which occur a single time. Roughly 1.5% of the sample lies in the top ten. Sequenced material: PBMCs, taken roughly 51 weeks after intestinal transplant. These receptors all come from a human patient who received an intestinal transplant, so some T cells may come from the graft donor.

The chain joins TRBV5-5 to TRBJ1-5, with 10 bases identical to TRBD1. Trimming cost V 3 bases and J 2 bases; bases outside gene matches: 5. The CDR3 totals 16 residues. The V gene's germline CDR1 is SGHKS and CDR2 YYEKEE (reference sequence). The CDR3 reads CASSSTGTGGNQPQHF. The CDR3 DNA follows: TGTGCCAGCAGCTCGACCGGGACAGGGGGCAATCAGCCCCAGCATTTT.

This rearrangement joins TRBV7-9 to TRBJ1-1, with TRBD1 identical over 7 bases. J was trimmed by 1 base and V by 6 bases; bases with no gene match: 8. From germline, CDR1 is SEHNR and CDR2 FQNEAQ (reference sequence). This CDR3 contains 15 residues. CDR3 amino acids: CASRTGDRENTEAFF. The DNA of the CDR3 is TGTGCCAGCAGAACCGGGGACAGAGAGAACACTGAAGCTTTCTTT.

The chain uses TRBV2 and TRBJ2-3; maybe TRBD1 (6 bases). With 4 bases removed from V and 2 bases from J, the gap between germline ends came to 13 bases. The CDR3 totals 15 residues. Germline V gene lookup returns CDR1 SNHLY and CDR2 FYNNEI. This CDR3 is CASSVKNRDTDTQYF. CDR3 in DNA: TGTGCCAGCAGTGTTAAGAACAGGGACACAGATACGCAGTATTTT.

The chain recombines TRBV28 with TRBJ1-5, with 7 bases lining up with TRBD1. The V and J ends lost 4 bases and 0 bases, in that order; junction bases with no gene match: 6. CDR1 and CDR2 (germline): MDHEN, SYDVKM. The CDR3 has 16 amino acids. Here the CDR3 reads CASSSQGDGSNQPQHF. The CDR3 DNA follows: TGTGCCAGCAGTTCCCAGGGGGACGGTAGCAATCAGCCCCAGCATTTT.

This sequence joins TRBV6-4 and TRBJ2-2, with 7 bases matching TRBD2. The V segment lost 2 bases and the J segment 6 bases; nucleotides outside the gene matches: 0. The CDR3 is made up of 13 amino acids. CDR1 is MRHNA, CDR2 SNTAGT, per germline. The CDR3 is CASSDGGAGELFF. The CDR3 bases are TGTGCCAGCAGTGACGGGGGGGCCGGGGAGCTGTTTTTT.

This rearrangement joins TRBV5-6 to TRBJ1-1, with no clear D. CDR1 and CDR2 from the germline V gene are SGHDT and YYEEEE. The V and J ends lost 4 bases and 4 bases respectively, with 11 bases between them. This CDR3 contains 13 residues. CDR3: CASSHDRGTEAFF. The DNA for the CDR3 is TGTGCCAGCAGCCATGATCGGGGCACTGAAGCTTTCTTT.

The chain has TRBV2 and TRBJ2-7; D may be TRBD1 or TRBD2 (6 bases each). CDR1 and CDR2 from the germline V gene are SNHLY and FYNNEI. The CDR3 runs to 12 residues. Between the trimmed V and J ends, which lost 7 bases and 5 bases, there was a span of 12 bases. CDR3 DNA: TGTGCCAGCACCCAGGAGGGGGACGAGCAGTACTTC. Amino acids: CASTQEGDEQYF. The variable domain in full, completed from reference TRBV2 and TRBJ2-7, reads EPEVTQTPSHQVTQMGQEVILRCVPISNHLYFYWYRQILGQKVEFLVSFYNNEISEKSEIFDDQFSVERPDGSNFTLKIRSTKLEDSAMYFCASTQEGDEQYFGPGTRLTVT.

The chain employs TRBV25-1 and TRBJ2-2; D tentatively fits TRBD1 or TRBD2 (5 bases each). Germline V gene data show CDR1 as MGHDK and CDR2 as SYGVNS. The V and J ends lost 6 bases and 3 bases respectively, with 20 bases between them. The CDR3 is made up of 17 amino acids. The CDR3 nucleotides are TGTGCCAGCAGGAGTGGGGGACCATTTCGGTACACCGGGGAGCTGTTTTTT. Encoded protein: CASRSGGPFRYTGELFF.

The rearrangement joins TRBV11-3 to TRBJ1-6; a possible D gene is TRBD1 (6 bases). Between the trimmed V and J ends, which lost 5 bases and 9 bases, there was a span of 23 bases. CDR1 is SGHNT, CDR2 YENEEA, per germline. The CDR3 length is 17 residues. The CDR3 protein is CASSISGGAGLGSPLHF. In DNA form, the CDR3 reads TGTGCCAGCAGCATCAGTGGGGGGGCAGGCCTGGGTTCACCCCTCCACTTT.

The gene calls are TRBV5-1 and TRBJ1-1; the match to TRBD1 covers 8 bases. Germline V gives CDR1 SGHRS, CDR2 YFSETQ. The ends lost 0 bases at V and 1 base at J; junction bases unmatched: 2. This CDR3 has 15 residues. CDR3 in DNA: TGCGCCAGCAGCTTGGGGACAGGGAGGAACACTGAAGCTTTCTTT. Amino acids: CASSLGTGRNTEAFF.

V gene TRBV4-1 combines with J gene TRBJ1-6; the D is unclear. V was pared by 5 bases and J by 0 bases, with 11 bases between. This CDR3 is 16 amino acids long. The germline V gene encodes CDR1 MGHRA and CDR2 YSYEKL. For the CDR3, the DNA is TGCGCCAGCAGCACCAGGAACAGCTCCTATAATTCACCCCTCCACTTT. Protein: CASSTRNSSYNSPLHF.

The chain uses TRBV18 and TRBJ1-1; perhaps TRBD1 as D (6 bases). Germline assignment: CDR1 KGHSH and CDR2 LQKENI. The CDR3 has 15 amino acids. V gave up 1 base and J gave up 0 bases, with 9 bases separating them. The chain's CDR3 is CASSPRQVVNTEAFF. The CDR3 region has the DNA TGTGCCAGCTCACCACGACAGGTGGTGAACACTGAAGCTTTCTTT.

This clone was counted only a few times. The chain couples TRBV7-2 to TRBJ2-1; D gene uncertain. The CDR3 has 14 amino acids. Germline assignment: CDR1 SGHTA and CDR2 FQGNSA. V lost 3 bases and J 8 bases, leaving 14 bases between the germline ends. The CDR3 reads CASSLRRTWDEQFF. The CDR3 region has the DNA TGTGCCAGCAGCTTGAGACGGACCTGGGATGAGCAGTTCTTC.